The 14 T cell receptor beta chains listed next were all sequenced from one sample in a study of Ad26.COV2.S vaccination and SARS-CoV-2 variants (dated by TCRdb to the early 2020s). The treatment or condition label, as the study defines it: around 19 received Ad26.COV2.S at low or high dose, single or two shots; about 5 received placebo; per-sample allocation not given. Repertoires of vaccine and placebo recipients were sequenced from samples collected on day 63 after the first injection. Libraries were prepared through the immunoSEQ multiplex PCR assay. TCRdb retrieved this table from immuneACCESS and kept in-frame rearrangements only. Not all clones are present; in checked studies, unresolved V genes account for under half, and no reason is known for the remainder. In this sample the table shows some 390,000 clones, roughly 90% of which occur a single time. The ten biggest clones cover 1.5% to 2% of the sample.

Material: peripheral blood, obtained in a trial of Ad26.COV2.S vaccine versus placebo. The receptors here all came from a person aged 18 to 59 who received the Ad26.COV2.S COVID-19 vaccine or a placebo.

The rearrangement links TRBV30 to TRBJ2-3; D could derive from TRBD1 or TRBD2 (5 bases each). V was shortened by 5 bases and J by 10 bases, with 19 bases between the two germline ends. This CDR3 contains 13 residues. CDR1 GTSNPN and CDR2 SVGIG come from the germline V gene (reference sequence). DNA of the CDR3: TGTGCCTGGGGGGGAGAGGGTAAGGCGGCGCAGTATTTT. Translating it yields CAWGGEGKAAQYF.

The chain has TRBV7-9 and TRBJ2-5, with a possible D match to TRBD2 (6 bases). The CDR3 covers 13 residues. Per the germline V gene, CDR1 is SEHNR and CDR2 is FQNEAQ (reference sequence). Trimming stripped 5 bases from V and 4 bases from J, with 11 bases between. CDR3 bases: TGTGCCAGCAGCAACCGGGGAGGAGAGACCCAGTACTTC. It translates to CASSNRGGETQYF.

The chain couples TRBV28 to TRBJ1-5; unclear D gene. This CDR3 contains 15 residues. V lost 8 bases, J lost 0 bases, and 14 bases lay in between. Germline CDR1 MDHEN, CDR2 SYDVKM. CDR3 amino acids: CASRPGANSNQPQHF. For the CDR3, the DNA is TGTGCCAGCCGCCCGGGTGCAAATAGCAATCAGCCCCAGCATTTT.

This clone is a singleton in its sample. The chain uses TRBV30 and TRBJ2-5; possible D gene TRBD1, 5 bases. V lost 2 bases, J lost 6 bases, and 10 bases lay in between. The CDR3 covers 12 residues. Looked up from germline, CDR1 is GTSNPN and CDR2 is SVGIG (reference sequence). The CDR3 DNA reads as TGTGCCTGGAGTCAGGGAACGAAGACCCAGTACTTC. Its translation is CAWSQGTKTQYF.

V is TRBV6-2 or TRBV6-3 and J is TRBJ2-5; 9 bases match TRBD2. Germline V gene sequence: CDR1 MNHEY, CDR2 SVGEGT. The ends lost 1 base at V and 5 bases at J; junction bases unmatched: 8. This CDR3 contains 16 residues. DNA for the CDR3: TGTGCCAGCAGTTACTTGGCGGGAGGGCCTGGGGAGACCCAGTACTTC. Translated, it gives CASSYLAGGPGETQYF.

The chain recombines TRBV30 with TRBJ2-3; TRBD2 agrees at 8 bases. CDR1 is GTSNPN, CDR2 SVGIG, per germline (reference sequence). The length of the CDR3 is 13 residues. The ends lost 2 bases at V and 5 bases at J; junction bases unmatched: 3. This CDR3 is CAWSKLAGDTQYF. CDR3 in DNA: TGTGCCTGGAGTAAGCTAGCGGGAGATACGCAGTATTTT.

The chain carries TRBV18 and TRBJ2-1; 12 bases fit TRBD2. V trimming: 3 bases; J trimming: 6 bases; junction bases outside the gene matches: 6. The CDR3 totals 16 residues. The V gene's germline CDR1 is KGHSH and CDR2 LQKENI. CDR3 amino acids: CASSPLTSGSRNEQFF. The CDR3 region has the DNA TGTGCCAGCTCACCCTTGACTAGCGGGAGTCGCAATGAGCAGTTCTTC.

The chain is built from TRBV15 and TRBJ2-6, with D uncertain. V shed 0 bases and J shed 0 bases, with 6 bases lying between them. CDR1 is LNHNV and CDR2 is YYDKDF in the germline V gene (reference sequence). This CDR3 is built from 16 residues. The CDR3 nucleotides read TGTGCCACCAGCAGAGATGGCACCTCTGGGGCCAACGTCCTGACTTTC. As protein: CATSRDGTSGANVLTF.

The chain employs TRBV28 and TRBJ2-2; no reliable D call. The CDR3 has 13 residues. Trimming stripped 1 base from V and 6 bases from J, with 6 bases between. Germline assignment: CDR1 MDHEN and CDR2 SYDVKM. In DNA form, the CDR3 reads TGTGCCAGCAGTTTATTCAGTCCCGGGGAGCTGTTTTTT. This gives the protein CASSLFSPGELFF. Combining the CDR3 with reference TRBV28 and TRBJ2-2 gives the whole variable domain DVKVTQSSRYLVKRTGEKVFLECVQDMDHENMFWYRQDPGLGLRLIYFSYDVKMKEKGDIPEGYSVSREKKERFSLILESASTNQTSMYLCASSLFSPGELFFGEGSRLTVL.

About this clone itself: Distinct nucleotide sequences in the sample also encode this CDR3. CDR3 nucleotides: TGTGCCAGCAGTTCATACAATCAGCCCCAGCATTTT. Its protein is CASSSYNQPQHF. V usage is TRBV12-3 or TRBV12-4 and J usage is TRBJ1-5, with no clear D. The V gene lost 4 bases and the J gene lost 3 bases, with 4 bases spanning the gap. The CDR3 consists of 12 residues.

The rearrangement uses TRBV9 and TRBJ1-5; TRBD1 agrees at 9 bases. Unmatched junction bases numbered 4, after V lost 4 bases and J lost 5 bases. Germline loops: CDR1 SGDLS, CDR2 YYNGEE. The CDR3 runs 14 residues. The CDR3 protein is CASSTTGGDQPQHF. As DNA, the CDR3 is TGTGCCAGCAGCACCACAGGGGGCGATCAGCCCCAGCATTTT.

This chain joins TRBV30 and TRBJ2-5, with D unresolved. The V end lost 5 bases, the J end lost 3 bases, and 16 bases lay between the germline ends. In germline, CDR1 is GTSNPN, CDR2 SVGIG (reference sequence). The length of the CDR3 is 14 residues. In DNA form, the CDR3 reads TGTGCCTGGTGGTCGCCAGGCCAGAAAGAGACCCAGTACTTC. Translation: CAWWSPGQKETQYF. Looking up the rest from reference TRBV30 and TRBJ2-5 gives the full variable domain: SQTIHQWPATLVQPVGSPLSLECTVEGTSNPNLYWYRQAAGRGLQLLFYSVGIGQISSEVPQNLSASRPQDRQFILSSKKLLLSDSGFYLCAWWSPGQKETQYFGPGTRLLVL.

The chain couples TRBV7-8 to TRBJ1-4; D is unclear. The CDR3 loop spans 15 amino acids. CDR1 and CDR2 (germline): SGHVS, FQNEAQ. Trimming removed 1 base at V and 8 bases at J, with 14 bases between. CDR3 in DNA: TGTGCCAGCAGCTTAGATAACGGTCGTGGGGAAAAACTGTTTTTT. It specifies CASSLDNGRGEKLFF.

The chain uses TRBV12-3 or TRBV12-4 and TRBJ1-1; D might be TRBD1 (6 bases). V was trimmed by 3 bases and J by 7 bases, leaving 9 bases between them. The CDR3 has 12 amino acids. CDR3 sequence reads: CASSLETGEAFF. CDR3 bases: TGTGCCAGCAGTTTGGAGACAGGTGAAGCTTTCTTT.